This is a list of T cell receptor beta chains from one sample in a study of T cell responses to AZD1222 COVID-19 vaccine. Clones were read by immunoSEQ multiplex PCR, and TCRdb kept only the in-frame ones, dropping some. The data contain over 85,000 clones, 88% of them singletons. The material sequenced was peripheral blood, taken on day 0 of AZD1222 vaccination. The receptors shown here come from an adult in good health. CDR3s include the opening cysteine and the closing phenylalanine or tryptophan. Fields, in order: D gene, V gene, CDR3 length, J gene, clone size, CDR3 DNA, CDR3 protein. A D gene is named only where the DNA matches it firmly. A row's size may be missing; if present it is once, few, many or a size class.

d_call: TRBD1
v_call: TRBV18
cdr3_length: 14
j_call: TRBJ1-2
clone_size: .
cdr3_nt: TGTGCCAGCTCACCACAGGGGGCTAATCGTGGCTACACCTTC
cdr3_aa: CASSPQGANRGYTF

d_call: .
v_call: TRBV7-2
cdr3_length: 13
j_call: TRBJ1-5
clone_size: few
cdr3_nt: TGTGCCAGCAGCTTAGATAGCAATCAGCCCCAGCATTTT
cdr3_aa: CASSLDSNQPQHF

d_call: .
v_call: TRBV18
cdr3_length: 15
j_call: TRBJ1-2
clone_size: .
cdr3_nt: TGTGCCAGCTCTCCAGTCTCCACGGCAAACTATGGCTACACCTTC
cdr3_aa: CASSPVSTANYGYTF

d_call: TRBD1
v_call: TRBV5-6
cdr3_length: 14
j_call: TRBJ1-6
clone_size: .
cdr3_nt: TGTGCCAGCAGTCGAGAACAGGGGGCTCGGAGACTCCACTTT
cdr3_aa: CASSREQGARRLHF

d_call: .
v_call: TRBV7-6
cdr3_length: 15
j_call: TRBJ1-3
clone_size: .
cdr3_nt: TGTGCCAGCAGCCCTGTCCGGGACTCTGGAAACACCATATATTTT
cdr3_aa: CASSPVRDSGNTIYF

d_call: .
v_call: TRBV3-1/TRBV3-2
cdr3_length: 15
j_call: TRBJ1-3
clone_size: .
cdr3_nt: TGTGCCAGCAGCCAAGATTTAAGCTCTGGAAACACCATATATTTT
cdr3_aa: CASSQDLSSGNTIYF

d_call: .
v_call: TRBV20-1
cdr3_length: 13
j_call: TRBJ2-7
clone_size: .
cdr3_nt: TGCAGTGCTAGTTTACCAGGGTTTGACGAGCAGTACTTC
cdr3_aa: CSASLPGFDEQYF

d_call: .
v_call: TRBV24-1
cdr3_length: 12
j_call: TRBJ1-2
clone_size: .
cdr3_nt: TGTGCCACCAGTGATTGGGACTATGGCTACACCTTC
cdr3_aa: CATSDWDYGYTF

d_call: .
v_call: TRBV6-5
cdr3_length: 15
j_call: TRBJ1-4
clone_size: .
cdr3_nt: TGTGCCAGCAGTTTAGGACGACCGAGTAATGAAAAACTGTTTTTT
cdr3_aa: CASSLGRPSNEKLFF

d_call: TRBD2
v_call: TRBV14
cdr3_length: 15
j_call: TRBJ2-3
clone_size: .
cdr3_nt: TGTGCCAGCAGCCCCGGGACTAGCGGAGGGGATACGCAGTATTTT
cdr3_aa: CASSPGTSGGDTQYF

d_call: .
v_call: TRBV7-9
cdr3_length: 15
j_call: TRBJ1-6
clone_size: .
cdr3_nt: TGTGCCAGCAGCTTAGGCGCCGGAACTAATTCACCCCTCCACTTT
cdr3_aa: CASSLGAGTNSPLHF

d_call: .
v_call: TRBV2
cdr3_length: 13
j_call: TRBJ1-2
clone_size: once
cdr3_nt: TGTGCCAGCAGTGTAGCCCCTAACTATGGCTACACCTTC
cdr3_aa: CASSVAPNYGYTF

d_call: .
v_call: TRBV6-5
cdr3_length: 15
j_call: TRBJ1-2
clone_size: once
cdr3_nt: TGTGCCAGCAGTTACGCTTCTCGTAATAACTATGGCTACACCTTC
cdr3_aa: CASSYASRNNYGYTF

d_call: .
v_call: TRBV7-9
cdr3_length: 13
j_call: TRBJ1-1
clone_size: .
cdr3_nt: TGTGCCAGCAGCGTTACAATGAACACTGAAGCTTTCTTT
cdr3_aa: CASSVTMNTEAFF

d_call: .
v_call: TRBV5-1
cdr3_length: 16
j_call: TRBJ1-6
clone_size: .
cdr3_nt: TGCGCCAGCAGCTTGGGACCGCCGCGGGGAGATTCACCCCTCCACTTT
cdr3_aa: CASSLGPPRGDSPLHF

d_call: .
v_call: TRBV19
cdr3_length: 15
j_call: TRBJ1-4
clone_size: .
cdr3_nt: TGTGCCAGTAGTAGGGCGCAGGGCCCGAATGAAAAACTGTTTTTT
cdr3_aa: CASSRAQGPNEKLFF

d_call: .
v_call: TRBV4-1
cdr3_length: 15
j_call: TRBJ2-2
clone_size: few
cdr3_nt: TGCGCCAGCAGCCACGGACAGCTGAACACCGGGGAGCTGTTTTTT
cdr3_aa: CASSHGQLNTGELFF

d_call: .
v_call: TRBV10-3
cdr3_length: 13
j_call: TRBJ1-2
clone_size: .
cdr3_nt: TGTGCCATCAGTGAGGCAGCCGGTGATGGCTACACCTTC
cdr3_aa: CAISEAAGDGYTF

d_call: TRBD1
v_call: TRBV27
cdr3_length: 13
j_call: TRBJ1-1
clone_size: .
cdr3_nt: TGTGCCAGCAGTTTGACAGGGCGCACTGAAGCTTTCTTT
cdr3_aa: CASSLTGRTEAFF